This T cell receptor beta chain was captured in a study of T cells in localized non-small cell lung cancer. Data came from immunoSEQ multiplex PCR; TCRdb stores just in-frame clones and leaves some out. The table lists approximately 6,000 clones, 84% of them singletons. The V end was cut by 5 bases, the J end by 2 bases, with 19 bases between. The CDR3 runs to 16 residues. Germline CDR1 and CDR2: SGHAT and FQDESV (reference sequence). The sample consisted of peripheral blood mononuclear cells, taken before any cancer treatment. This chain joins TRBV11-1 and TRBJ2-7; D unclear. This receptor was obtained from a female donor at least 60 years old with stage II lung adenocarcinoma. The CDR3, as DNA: TGTGCCAGCAGCCCCCATAGAGCAGTTCCTACCTACGAGCAGTACTTC. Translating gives CASSPHRAVPTYEQYF.